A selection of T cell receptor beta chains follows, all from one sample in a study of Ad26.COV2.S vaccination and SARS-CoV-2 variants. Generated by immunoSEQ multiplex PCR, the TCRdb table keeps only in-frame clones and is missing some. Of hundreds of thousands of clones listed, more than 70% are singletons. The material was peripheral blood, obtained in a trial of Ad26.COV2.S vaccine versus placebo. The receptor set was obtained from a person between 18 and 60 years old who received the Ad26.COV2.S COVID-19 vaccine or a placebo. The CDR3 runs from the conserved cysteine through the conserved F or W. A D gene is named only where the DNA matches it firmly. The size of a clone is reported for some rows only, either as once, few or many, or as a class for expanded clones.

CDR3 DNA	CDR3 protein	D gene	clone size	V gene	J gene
TGCGCCAGCAGCTTGCCTCTGGAGGGAGAGACCCAGTACTTC	CASSLPLEGETQYF	NA	NA	TRBV5-1	TRBJ2-5
TGCGCCAGCAGCCAAGTGGAGGGGGCGTATGGCTACACCTTC	CASSQVEGAYGYTF	TRBD1	NA	TRBV4-3	TRBJ1-2
TGTGCCAGCAGTTCGACTAGCGGCGGGGAGCTGTTTTTT	CASSSTSGGELFF	TRBD2	NA	TRBV12-3/TRBV12-4	TRBJ2-2
TGCGCCAGCAGCCAATATAGGGGTGGCCAAGAGACCCAGTACTTC	CASSQYRGGQETQYF	NA	NA	TRBV4-3	TRBJ2-5
TGTGCCACCAGTGATTTGGCAGCGGGGGACATTCAGTACTTC	CATSDLAAGDIQYF	TRBD2	NA	TRBV24-1	TRBJ2-4
TGTGCCAGCAGTTACTCTATGGGCAATGAGCAGTTCTTC	CASSYSMGNEQFF	NA	NA	TRBV6-5	TRBJ2-1
TGTGCCTGGGGCAGAGCGGGAATCTACGAGCAGTACTTC	CAWGRAGIYEQYF	TRBD2	few	TRBV30	TRBJ2-7
TGTGCCAGCAGCGCCCCACGGGGGACCGGGGAGCTGTTTTTT	CASSAPRGTGELFF	NA	NA	TRBV7-9	TRBJ2-2
TGTGCCAGCAGCTTAGCCGAAAAACTGTTTTTT	CASSLAEKLFF	NA	NA	TRBV11-2	TRBJ1-4
TGTGCCAGCAGCTTAGTCGTGGGCGGGGCCGATGGCTACACCTTC	CASSLVVGGADGYTF	NA	NA	TRBV7-6	TRBJ1-2
TGTGCCAGCAGTTTAGGCCTCGGGACAGGGAGTTACAATGAGCAGTTCTTC	CASSLGLGTGSYNEQFF	TRBD1	NA	TRBV27	TRBJ2-1
TGTGCCAGCAGCTTAGGGTGGACAGGAATTAATTCACCCCTCCACTTT	CASSLGWTGINSPLHF	TRBD1	NA	TRBV7-9	TRBJ1-6
TGTGCCAGCAGTTGGACTCATGGCTACACCTTC	CASSWTHGYTF	NA	NA	TRBV12-3/TRBV12-4	TRBJ1-2
TGTGCCAGCTCACCAGGGACAGGGAACGGCTACACCTTC	CASSPGTGNGYTF	TRBD1	NA	TRBV18	TRBJ1-2
TGTGCCTGGAGTGTGAGGGTAGGGGAGACCCAGTACTTC	CAWSVRVGETQYF	NA	NA	TRBV30	TRBJ2-5
TGTGCCAGCAGCTTAACTAGATCTACGCAGTATTTT	CASSLTRSTQYF	NA	NA	TRBV7-8	TRBJ2-3
TGTGCCAGCAGCCTCCGGGACGCCCTCTACAATGAGCAGTTCTTC	CASSLRDALYNEQFF	NA	NA	TRBV9	TRBJ2-1
TGTGCCAGCAGCTTAGGGAGTGGTAACTATGGCTACACCTTC	CASSLGSGNYGYTF	NA	NA	TRBV7-9	TRBJ1-2
TGTGCCAGCAGCCAAGATTGGTCCGGGAGGAGCTCCTACAATGAGCAGTTCTTC	CASSQDWSGRSSYNEQFF	TRBD2	NA	TRBV14	TRBJ2-1
TGCGCCAGCAGCTGGGAGGGACCGCCAGGTACCCAGTACTTC	CASSWEGPPGTQYF	TRBD2	NA	TRBV5-1	TRBJ2-5
TGTGCCAGCAGCTTTAACTCCGGAGATACGCAGTATTTT	CASSFNSGDTQYF	NA	NA	TRBV7-2	TRBJ2-3
TGTGCCAGCAGCCCAGACAGGAATACTCTCGAAAAACTGTTTTTT	CASSPDRNTLEKLFF	NA	NA	TRBV6-5	TRBJ1-4
TGTGCTAGTGGTTTGCACCTTAGCGGGAGGTCTAGCTCCTACAATGAGCAGTTCTTC	CASGLHLSGRSSSYNEQFF	TRBD2	NA	TRBV12-5	TRBJ2-1
TGTGCCAGTAGTATTTCGGACAGGGGAGAGACCCAGTACTTC	CASSISDRGETQYF	TRBD1	NA	TRBV19	TRBJ2-5
TGTGCCACCGATTTCCGGGACCGCTCCTACAATGAGCAGTTCTTC	CATDFRDRSYNEQFF	NA	NA	TRBV25-1	TRBJ2-1
TGTGCCAGCAGCCAAGATACGGGTTACACTGAAGCTTTCTTT	CASSQDTGYTEAFF	NA	once	TRBV3-1/TRBV3-2	TRBJ1-1
TGTGCCAGCAGAGGACAGGGAGAGACCCAGTACTTC	CASRGQGETQYF	TRBD1	NA	TRBV7-9	TRBJ2-5
TGCAGCGTTGAAGACGGTTCGGGGGCTAGAAACACCATATATTTT	CSVEDGSGARNTIYF	NA	NA	TRBV29-1	TRBJ1-3
TGTGCCTGGAGCTCCATCTCCTACGAGCAGTACTTC	CAWSSISYEQYF	NA	NA	TRBV30	TRBJ2-7
TGCGCCAGCAGCTTGAAAGGGGGCACTGAAGCTTTCTTT	CASSLKGGTEAFF	NA	NA	TRBV5-1	TRBJ1-1
TGTGCCAGCAGTTTGAATTTTTACTCTGAAGCTTTCTTT	CASSLNFYSEAFF	NA	few	TRBV27	TRBJ1-1
TGTGCCAGCAGCTCTGGGGGGGCAGCAGCTAACTATGGCTACACCTTC	CASSSGGAAANYGYTF	NA	NA	TRBV7-9	TRBJ1-2
TGTGCCAGCAGCTTAGGGGCAGGTCCCGGGGCTCAACAGCCCCAGCATTTT	CASSLGAGPGAQQPQHF	NA	NA	TRBV7-9	TRBJ1-5
TGTGCCAGCAGTTTCCTACAGGGGGTGGGTGGCTACACCTTC	CASSFLQGVGGYTF	TRBD1	NA	TRBV6-6	TRBJ1-2
TGTGCCAGCAGCTTAGCTAGCGGGGGACCCAGCGCCGGGGAGCTGTTTTTT	CASSLASGGPSAGELFF	TRBD2	NA	TRBV7-9	TRBJ2-2
TGCGCCACCGGGACAGGCGGCGAGACCCAGTACTTC	CATGTGGETQYF	TRBD1	NA	TRBV5-1	TRBJ2-5
TGTGCCAGCAGTTGGCGGCGGGGGATCTACAATGAGCAGTTCTTC	CASSWRRGIYNEQFF	TRBD2	NA	TRBV6-5	TRBJ2-1
TGTGCCAGCAGTGAGACCGGCTACACCTTC	CASSETGYTF	NA	many	TRBV6-4	TRBJ1-2
TGTGCCAGCACTCAAGGAGGTGCTGAAGCTTTCTTT	CASTQGGAEAFF	NA	NA	TRBV7-9	TRBJ1-1
TGTGCCAGCAGCTTAGGAGCCAAGCAGTTCTTC	CASSLGAKQFF	NA	NA	TRBV11-2	TRBJ2-1
TGCGCCAGCAGCCCTGGGTGGGGAGAGACCCAGTACTTC	CASSPGWGETQYF	NA	NA	TRBV5-1	TRBJ2-5
TGTGCCAGCAGCCCTACCGGGGGCAGTAATCAGCCCCAGCATTTT	CASSPTGGSNQPQHF	NA	NA	TRBV9	TRBJ1-5
TGCGCCAGCGAGGGGCGGGACAGGGACGGAGGCTACACCTTC	CASEGRDRDGGYTF	TRBD1	NA	TRBV10-2	TRBJ1-2
TGTGCCACCAGTGCAGCGAGCGGACAGGGAACCTATGGCTACACCTTC	CATSAASGQGTYGYTF	TRBD1	once	TRBV24-1	TRBJ1-2
TGTGCCACGGCGGGGGCTAGCGGGGGATCCTACAATGAGCAGTTCTTC	CATAGASGGSYNEQFF	TRBD2	NA	TRBV7-9	TRBJ2-1
TGCGCCAGCACGGTGGGAGGCAACCAAGAGACCCAGTACTTC	CASTVGGNQETQYF	NA	NA	TRBV5-1	TRBJ2-5
TGTGCCAGCAGCTCATGGAGGTCAGCCATGAACACTGAAGCTTTCTTT	CASSSWRSAMNTEAFF	NA	NA	TRBV7-9	TRBJ1-1
TGTGCCTCTCAGGGGAACTATGGCTACACCTTC	CASQGNYGYTF	NA	NA	TRBV10-3	TRBJ1-2
TGTGCCAGCAGGCGTACAGGTAAAGAGACCCAGTACTTC	CASRRTGKETQYF	NA	NA	TRBV3-1/TRBV3-2	TRBJ2-5
TGCGCCAGCGCGGACAGGGAGTACGAGCAGTACTTC	CASADREYEQYF	TRBD1	NA	TRBV5-1	TRBJ2-7
TGTGCCAGTAGCGGACTAGCGGGGGGTGCAGATACGCAGTATTTT	CASSGLAGGADTQYF	TRBD2	few	TRBV19	TRBJ2-3
TGTGCTAGCAGCTTAGGGACCAAAAGGGGACCAGATACGCAGTATTTT	CASSLGTKRGPDTQYF	NA	NA	TRBV7-7	TRBJ2-3
TGTGCCAGCAGTCTTGGAGCATTTACAGATACGCAGTATTTT	CASSLGAFTDTQYF	NA	NA	TRBV7-2	TRBJ2-3
TGTGCCTGGAGTGTAGAACAGAGTGAGGGCTACACCTTC	CAWSVEQSEGYTF	NA	once	TRBV30	TRBJ1-2